This paragraph reports one T cell receptor beta chain. This entry belongs to a study of cytomegalovirus exposure and HLA in healthy donors. The PCR had 60 Vbeta and 13 Jbeta primers. Using immunoSEQ multiplex PCR, the repertoire was profiled, and TCRdb retains in-frame clones only, with some absent. The sample shows 100,000 or so clones, 75% to 90% of them seen only once. Specimen: PBMCs. This sequence originates from a man younger than 40 in good health and CMV-seropositive.

The CDR3 coding sequence is TGTGCCAGCAGTCCGACAGGGTCTAACTATGGCTACACCTTC. Protein: CASSPTGSNYGYTF. V gene TRBV6-1 combines with J gene TRBJ1-2, with 7 bases fitting TRBD1. The CDR3 extends over 14 amino acids. V gave up 5 bases and J gave up 0 bases; unmatched junction bases: 3. Germline assignment: CDR1 MNHNS and CDR2 SASEGT.